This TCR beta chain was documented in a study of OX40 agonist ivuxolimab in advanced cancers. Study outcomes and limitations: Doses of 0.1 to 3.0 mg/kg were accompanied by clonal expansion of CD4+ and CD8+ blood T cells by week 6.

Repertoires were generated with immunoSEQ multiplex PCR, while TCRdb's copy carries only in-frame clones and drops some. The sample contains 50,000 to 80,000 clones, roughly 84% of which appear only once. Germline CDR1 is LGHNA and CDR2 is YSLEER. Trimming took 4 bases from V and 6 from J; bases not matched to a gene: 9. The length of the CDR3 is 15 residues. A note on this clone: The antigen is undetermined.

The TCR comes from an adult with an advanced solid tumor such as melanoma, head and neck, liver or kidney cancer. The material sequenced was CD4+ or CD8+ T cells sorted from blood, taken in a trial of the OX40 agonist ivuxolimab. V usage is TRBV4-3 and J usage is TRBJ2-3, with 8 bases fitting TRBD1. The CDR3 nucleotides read TGCGCCAGCAGCCCCACCCAGGACAGGGCGGATACGCAGTATTTT. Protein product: CASSPTQDRADTQYF.